The 18 T cell receptor beta chains below all came from one sample that was sequenced in a study of T cell responses to AZD1222 COVID-19 vaccine. Using immunoSEQ multiplex PCR, the repertoire was profiled, and TCRdb retains in-frame clones only, with some absent. There are about 150,000 clones in the sample; more than 85% occur only once, and 5% to 6.5% lies in the top ten. This specimen consisted of peripheral blood, obtained on day 0 of AZD1222 vaccination. These TCRs come from an adult in good health.

The V call is TRBV11-2, the J call TRBJ2-7; 10 positions match TRBD2. Trimming cost V 4 bases and J 4 bases; bases outside gene matches: 4. CDR1 SGHAT and CDR2 FQNNGV come from the germline V gene. The length of the CDR3 is 14 residues. CDR3 in DNA: TGTGCCAGCAGCTCGGGACTAGCGTCGTACGAGCAGTACTTC. Amino acid sequence: CASSSGLASYEQYF.

The chain has TRBV5-4 and TRBJ2-7; 9 nucleotides align to TRBD1. J lost 5 bases, V lost 4 bases, and 4 bases had no gene match. The CDR3 spans 13 residues. Germline V gives CDR1 SGHNT, CDR2 YYREEE (reference sequence). The CDR3 here is CASSEGQGHEQYF. CDR3 sequence (DNA): TGTGCCAGCAGCGAGGGACAGGGCCACGAGCAGTACTTC.

The chain carries TRBV11-3 and TRBJ1-5, with a tentative D call TRBD1 (6 bases). Germline loops: CDR1 SGHNT, CDR2 YENEEA. The CDR3 covers 18 residues. The ends were cut back, 5 bases at V and 1 base at J, with 21 bases in the middle. The DNA for the CDR3 is TGTGCCAGCAGCGAGGACAGTAAGAATTTGGGGAGCAATCAGCCCCAGCATTTT. This sequence encodes CASSEDSKNLGSNQPQHF.

The rearrangement links TRBV4-1 to TRBJ1-5; D remains ambiguous. V lost 3 bases and J lost 4, with 10 bases in between. The CDR3 consists of 14 residues. Germline V gene sequence: CDR1 MGHRA, CDR2 YSYEKL. DNA for the CDR3: TGCGCCAGCAGCCAGATTCTTGGTAATCAGCCCCAGCATTTT. Protein product: CASSQILGNQPQHF.

The chain combines TRBV11-2 with TRBJ2-1; D may be TRBD2 (5 bases). Trimming shortened V by 1 base and J by 8 bases, and 9 bases separated the two germline ends. Germline CDR1 reads SGHAT; CDR2 reads FQNNGV. CDR3 length: 13 residues. Written as DNA, the CDR3 is TGTGCCAGCAGCTTAGTGCTGAGGGATGAGCAGTTCTTC. This translates into CASSLVLRDEQFF.

This clone occurred a few times. This chain connects TRBV21-1 to TRBJ2-7; the D call of TRBD2 is as the table states it, not checked on the DNA. TRBV21-1 corresponds to a pseudogene. The CDR3 sequence is 15 residues long. CDR3 region: CASSPSSGSSYEQYF. CDR3 DNA sequence: TGTGCCAGCAGCCCTTCTAGCGGGAGCTCCTACGAGCAGTACTTC.

This clone was counted between two and nine times. V is TRBV10-3 and J is TRBJ2-7; 12 nucleotides line up with TRBD2. The CDR3 consists of 14 residues. With V trimmed by 7 bases and J by 5 bases, 6 bases remained unmatched. From germline, CDR1 is ENHRY and CDR2 SYGVKD. The CDR3 is CAITRLAGADEQYF. Written as DNA, the CDR3 is TGTGCCATCACCCGACTAGCGGGAGCGGACGAGCAGTACTTC.

The chain is built from TRBV6-4 and TRBJ2-7; TRBD2 might be the D (5 bases). CDR3 length equals 14 residues. V was clipped by 6 bases and J by 0 bases, with 12 bases between them. Per germline, CDR1 MRHNA and CDR2 SNTAGT. The CDR3 loop reads CASRIARSSYEQYF. The CDR3 nucleotides read TGTGCCAGCAGAATAGCGAGAAGCTCCTACGAGCAGTACTTC.

With regard to this clone: The junction shows a germline mismatch at one end, possibly a read error. The chain links TRBV5-4 to TRBJ2-3; TRBD2 agrees at 10 bases. This CDR3 has 15 residues. The germline gives CDR1 SGHNT, CDR2 YYREEE (reference sequence). CDR3 amino acids: CASSSRLAGLLTEYF. In nucleotides, the CDR3 is TGTGCCAGCAGCTCTAGACTAGCGGGCTTACTTACGGAGTATTTT.

The chain links TRBV5-4 to TRBJ1-4; D unresolved. Germline V gene data show CDR1 as SGHNT and CDR2 as YYREEE (reference sequence). This CDR3 has 14 amino acids. V was pared by 1 base and J by 6 bases, with 10 bases between. The CDR3, as DNA: TGTGCCAGCAGCTTGAAAGCAGAGGATGAAAAACTGTTTTTT. Translation: CASSLKAEDEKLFF.

V usage is TRBV24-1 and J usage is TRBJ1-1; 7 positions agree with TRBD1. The CDR3 is made up of 13 amino acids. CDR1 KGHDR and CDR2 SFDVKD come from the germline V gene. After removal of 3 bases from V and 5 bases from J, the junction contained 2 bases not matched to a gene. The CDR3: CATSDVDRTEAFF. The DNA for the CDR3 is TGTGCCACCAGTGATGTGGACAGGACTGAAGCTTTCTTT.

This clone was recorded once. This chain joins TRBV6-2 or TRBV6-3 and TRBJ1-4; TRBD1 agrees at 8 bases. CDR3 length equals 13 residues. V lost 5 bases and J lost 8; bases outside the gene matches: 4. Germline loops: CDR1 MNHEY, CDR2 SVGEGT. CDR3 sequence (DNA): TGTGCCAGCAGTATACAGGGGGACGAAAAACTGTTTTTT. Residues: CASSIQGDEKLFF.

The chain carries TRBV19 and TRBJ2-1; possibly TRBD1 for D (6 bases). Germline lookup yields CDR1 LNHDA and CDR2 SQIVND (reference sequence). Trimming took off 4 bases at V and 6 bases at J, with 10 bases between the two ends. CDR3 size: 13 residues. The chain's CDR3 is CASSTQTGNEQFF. CDR3 coding DNA: TGTGCCAGTAGTACCCAGACAGGCAATGAGCAGTTCTTC.

Only a few counts were recorded for this clone. The chain joins TRBV18 to TRBJ2-1; 13 bases agree with TRBD2. Germline loops: CDR1 KGHSH, CDR2 LQKENI. This CDR3 comprises 16 residues. V gave up 3 bases and J gave up 6 bases; unmatched junction bases: 5. The DNA of the CDR3 is TGTGCCAGCTCACCCCCGGGACTAGCGGGACGCAATGAGCAGTTCTTC. Its protein product is CASSPPGLAGRNEQFF. The full variable domain, with the rest looked up from reference TRBV18 and TRBJ2-1, is NAGVMQNPRHLVRRRGQEARLRCSPMKGHSHVYWYRQLPEEGLKFMVYLQKENIIDESGMPKERFSAEFPKEGPSILRIQQVVRGDSAAYFCASSPPGLAGRNEQFFGPGTRLTVL.

This chain uses TRBV20-1 with TRBJ1-2, with TRBD1 as a possible D gene (5 bases). CDR3 size: 14 residues. V was clipped by 3 bases and J by 4 bases, with 15 bases between them. The germline V gene encodes CDR1 DFQATT and CDR2 SNEGSKA (reference sequence). The CDR3 DNA is TGCAGTGCTAGTTCCTTCGGGGCTGGCTATGGCTACACCTTC. Amino acid sequence: CSASSFGAGYGYTF.

The rearrangement uses TRBV7-9 and TRBJ2-7, with unresolved D. The germline V gene has CDR1 SEHNR and CDR2 FQNEAQ (reference sequence). This CDR3 has 12 amino acids. V lost 3 bases and J 6 bases, leaving 9 bases between the germline ends. The chain's CDR3 is CASSLVVSEQYF. The DNA for the CDR3 is TGTGCCAGCAGCTTGGTAGTGAGCGAGCAGTACTTC.

The V and J genes are TRBV27 and TRBJ1-1; D call uncertain. V lost 0 bases, J lost 7 bases, and 12 bases lay in between. The CDR3 runs to 14 residues. Germline values: CDR1 MNHEY, CDR2 SMNVEV (reference sequence). This CDR3 reads CASSLSMGRDEAFF. The CDR3 DNA reads TGTGCCAGCAGTTTATCGATGGGAAGGGATGAAGCTTTCTTT.

This clone was recorded only once. The rearrangement joins TRBV7-9 to TRBJ2-1; D is unclear. CDR1 and CDR2 from the germline V gene are SEHNR and FQNEAQ (reference sequence). Trimming cost V 6 bases and J 0 bases, with 12 bases left between them. The CDR3 is 15 residues long. CDR3 nucleotide sequence: TGTGCCAGCAGAGACTGGCTCAGCTCCTACAATGAGCAGTTCTTC. Translated: CASRDWLSSYNEQFF.